This passage covers 4 T cell receptor beta chains from one sample sequenced in a study of shared clonotypes between healthy human individuals. TCRdb keeps only in-frame clones here, not all; method: immunoSEQ multiplex PCR. The table lists about 1 million clones, about 75% of them singletons, with approximately 1.3% in the top ten. Source material: memory CD4+ T cells sorted from blood. Specified subset: CD45RA-negative fraction. These receptors came from a young man in good health.

This clone was seen a single time. The rearrangement uses TRBV7-9 and TRBJ2-7; possible D gene TRBD1, 6 bases. This CDR3 spans 14 amino acids. V was cut by 2 bases and J by 7 bases, with 15 bases left in between. Germline V CDR1 and CDR2: SEHNR, FQNEAQ (reference sequence). CDR3: CASSLLQGRGEQYF. Here the CDR3 DNA reads TGTGCCAGCAGCTTACTACAGGGAAGGGGGGAGCAGTACTTC.

As concerns this clone: In the same sample, other DNA sequences code for this CDR3. V usage is TRBV5-1 and J usage is TRBJ2-5; D is ambiguous. Germline CDR1 is SGHRS and CDR2 is YFSETQ. Between the trimmed V and J ends, which lost 0 bases and 4 bases, there was a span of 4 bases. The CDR3 consists of 12 residues. CDR3 DNA sequence: TGCGCCAGCAGCTTGGATGGAGAGACCCAGTACTTC. This encodes CASSLDGETQYF.

The genes are TRBV5-4 and TRBJ1-1, with D maybe TRBD1 (5 bases). Germline V gene sequence: CDR1 SGHNT, CDR2 YYREEE (reference sequence). This CDR3 contains 15 residues. The V end lost 1 base, the J end lost 1 base, and 11 bases lay between the germline ends. CDR3: CASSLLGQSNTEAFF. CDR3 DNA: TGTGCCAGCAGCTTGTTGGGGCAGTCGAACACTGAAGCTTTCTTT.

The gene calls are TRBV11-1 and TRBJ1-4; D call uncertain. Germline loops: CDR1 SGHAT, CDR2 FQDESV (reference sequence). The CDR3 contains 12 residues. V lost 3 bases and J lost 8, with 7 bases in between. CDR3 region: CASSFTGEKLFF. CDR3 in DNA: TGTGCCAGCAGCTTTACGGGAGAAAAACTGTTTTTT.